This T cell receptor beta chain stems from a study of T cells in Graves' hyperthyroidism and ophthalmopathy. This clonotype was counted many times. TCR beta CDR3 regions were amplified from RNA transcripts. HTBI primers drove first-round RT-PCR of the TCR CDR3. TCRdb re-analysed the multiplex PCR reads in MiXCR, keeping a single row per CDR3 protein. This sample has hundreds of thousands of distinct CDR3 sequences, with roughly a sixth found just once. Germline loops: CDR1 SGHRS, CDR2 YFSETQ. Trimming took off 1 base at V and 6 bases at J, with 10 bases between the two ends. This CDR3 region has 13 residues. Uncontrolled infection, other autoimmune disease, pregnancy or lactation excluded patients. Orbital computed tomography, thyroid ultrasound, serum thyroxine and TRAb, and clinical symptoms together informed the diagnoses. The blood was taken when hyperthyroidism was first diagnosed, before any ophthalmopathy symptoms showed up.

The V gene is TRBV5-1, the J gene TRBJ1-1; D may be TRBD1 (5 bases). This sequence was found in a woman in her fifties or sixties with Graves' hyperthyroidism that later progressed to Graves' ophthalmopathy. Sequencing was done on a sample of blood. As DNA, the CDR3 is TGCGCCAGCAGCTTGCAGGGTACACCTGAAGCTTTCTTT. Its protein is CASSLQGTPEAFF.